Presented here are 22 T cell receptor beta chains from one specimen sequenced in a study of identical twins. TCRdb re-analysed the 5' RACE reads in MiXCR, keeping a single row per CDR3 protein. The sample carries 1.5 million to 2 million distinct CDR3 sequences, roughly a third recorded once. What was sequenced was cord blood. These TCRs come from a newborn girl in good health.

The V gene is TRBV3-1, the J gene TRBJ2-7; TRBD1 agrees at 8 bases. CDR1 is LGHDT and CDR2 is YNNKEL in the germline V gene (reference sequence). The trim removed 1 base at V and 6 bases at J, leaving 2 bases unmatched. The length of the CDR3 is 13 residues. The CDR3 region is CASSQATGGEQYF. The CDR3 nucleotides are TGTGCCAGCAGCCAAGCAACAGGGGGCGAGCAGTACTTC.

This clonotype came up many times. The genes are TRBV7-2 and TRBJ2-1; D unclear. V lost 8 bases and J lost 6, with 8 bases in between. Germline CDR1 and CDR2: SGHTA and FQGNSA. This CDR3 region has 11 residues. Written as DNA, the CDR3 is TGTGCCAGCCGACTCTTCAATGAGCAGTTCTTC. Translated: CASRLFNEQFF.

This rearrangement joins TRBV5-5 to TRBJ1-5; D is ambiguous. V was trimmed by 1 base and J by 7 bases, leaving 12 bases between them. This CDR3 has 14 amino acids. Germline CDR1 reads SGHKS; CDR2 reads YYEKEE (reference sequence). Written as DNA, the CDR3 is TGTGCCAGCAGCTTGATCCTGGTGGGGCAGCCCCAGCATTTT. Protein: CASSLILVGQPQHF.

This clonotype was seen ten or more times. The rearrangement joins TRBV27 to TRBJ2-1; 13 bases are shared with TRBD2. V lost 2 bases to trimming and J lost 5 bases; unmatched junction nucleotides: 0. This CDR3 contains 15 residues. Germline V gives CDR1 MNHEY, CDR2 SMNVEV (reference sequence). CDR3 region: CASSLGTSGDNEQFF. The DNA of the CDR3 is TGTGCCAGCAGTTTAGGGACTAGCGGGGACAATGAGCAGTTCTTC.

The chain employs TRBV7-2 and TRBJ1-1; TRBD1 is a possible D gene (5 bases). The CDR3 length is 14 residues. Germline CDR1 reads SGHTA; CDR2 reads FQGNSA. V lost 3 bases, J lost 5 bases, and 13 bases lay in between. The CDR3 protein is CASSFYEGRTEAFF. DNA of the CDR3: TGTGCCAGCAGCTTTTATGAGGGGCGGACTGAAGCTTTCTTT.

The chain is built from TRBV6-5 and TRBJ1-1; D not certain. With 6 bases removed from V and 1 base from J, the gap between germline ends came to 12 bases. This CDR3 region has 14 residues. Germline CDR1 and CDR2: MNHEY and SVGAGI. DNA of the CDR3: TGTGCCAGCAGAGAATCGGCAGGGAACACTGAAGCTTTCTTT. Amino acids: CASRESAGNTEAFF.

V is TRBV6-4 and J is TRBJ1-1; no clear D gene. V lost 7 bases, J lost 8 bases, and 11 bases lay in between. The CDR3 runs 11 residues. Germline V gene data show CDR1 as MRHNA and CDR2 as SNTAGT. The DNA of the CDR3 is TGTGCCAGCAAACGGAGACGGGAAGCTTTCTTT. The encoded protein is CASKRRREAFF.

The V call is TRBV28, the J call TRBJ1-2; D call uncertain. V was pared by 2 bases and J by 8 bases, with 9 bases between. The CDR3 is 12 amino acids. CDR1 and CDR2 from the germline V gene are MDHEN and SYDVKM. The CDR3 nucleotides are TGTGCCAGCAGTTTAATCTGGCGGGGCTACACCTTC. Its protein product is CASSLIWRGYTF.

Notes on this clonotype: A much larger clone differs from this one at a single base, so this may be a read error. This chain links TRBV29-1 with TRBJ2-1; TRBD2 might be the D (6 bases). The CDR3 runs to 13 residues. Trimming took 3 bases from V and 9 from J, leaving 15 bases between them. Germline lookup yields CDR1 SQVTM and CDR2 ANQGSEA. CDR3 bases: TGCAGCGTTGATTGGGGGGTGGTGGGTGAGCAGTTCTTC. This codes for CSVDWGVVGEQFF.

In this sample, this clonotype turned up many times. The chain is built from TRBV27 and TRBJ1-2; TRBD1 is a possible D gene (6 bases). V lost 3 bases and J 7 bases, leaving 12 bases between the germline ends. The germline V gene has CDR1 MNHEY and CDR2 SMNVEV (reference sequence). The CDR3 extends over 13 amino acids. Here the CDR3 reads CASSFAGAGGYTF. CDR3 in DNA: TGTGCCAGCAGTTTTGCAGGGGCCGGTGGCTACACCTTC.

This clonotype came up a few times. CDR3 in DNA: TGCAGTGCTAGAGGCTACTTTGGACGAGTAGATCAGCCCCAGCATTTT. Protein sequence: CSARGYFGRVDQPQHF. V is TRBV20-1 and J is TRBJ1-5; D is ambiguous. This CDR3 is built from 16 residues. Trimming stripped 1 base from V and 5 bases from J, with 18 bases between. Per the germline V gene, CDR1 is DFQATT and CDR2 is SNEGSKA (reference sequence).

V usage is TRBV10-3 and J usage is TRBJ2-3; TRBD2 matches at 7 bases. Per the germline V gene, CDR1 is ENHRY and CDR2 is SYGVKD. The CDR3 is made up of 14 amino acids. V gave up 8 bases and J gave up 3 bases; unmatched junction bases: 8. CDR3 sequence: CAILSSSGTDTQYF. CDR3 DNA: TGTGCCATCCTTAGTAGTAGCGGGACAGATACGCAGTATTTT.

The rearrangement links TRBV11-3 to TRBJ2-4; 7 bases align to TRBD1. With the DNA end fitting TRBJ2-7 better, the J assignment may be wrong. Germline-derived CDR1 and CDR2 are SGHNT and YENEEA. This CDR3 region has 14 residues. The CDR3, as DNA: TGTGCCAGCAGCTTAAATGACAGGGCTACCGAGCAGTACTTC. It codes for CASSLNDRATEQYF.

The chain couples TRBV4-1 to TRBJ1-4; maybe TRBD1 (6 bases). The germline V gene has CDR1 MGHRA and CDR2 YSYEKL. The CDR3 contains 15 residues. Trimming removed 4 bases from V and 10 bases from J, with 19 bases in between. CDR3 coding DNA: TGCGCCAGCAGCCGAGGGGGGTTAAAACGGGGAAAACTGTTTTTT. Translated, it gives CASSRGGLKRGKLFF.

The rearrangement joins TRBV20-1 to TRBJ2-1; 11 nucleotides align to TRBD2. J lost 7 bases, V lost 7 bases, and 9 bases had no gene match. The CDR3 runs 14 residues. CDR1 and CDR2 from the germline V gene are DFQATT and SNEGSKA (reference sequence). The chain's CDR3 is CSDTGTSGINEQFF. In DNA form, the CDR3 reads TGCAGTGACACCGGGACTAGCGGAATTAATGAGCAGTTCTTC.

The chain recombines TRBV20-1 with TRBJ2-4, with D perhaps matching TRBD2 (6 bases). V was cut by 0 bases and J by 9 bases, with 21 bases left in between. CDR3 length equals 16 residues. The germline V gene has CDR1 DFQATT and CDR2 SNEGSKA (reference sequence). The CDR3 sequence is CSARDGGRGTWSIQYF. The CDR3 nucleotides are TGCAGTGCTAGAGATGGGGGTCGGGGGACCTGGAGCATTCAGTACTTC.

The genes are TRBV7-2 and TRBJ2-7; tentatively, D is TRBD1 or TRBD2 (6 bases each). V lost 2 bases to trimming and J lost 12 bases, with 17 bases between them. This CDR3 has 13 residues. Germline loops: CDR1 SGHTA, CDR2 FQGNSA. The CDR3 region has the DNA TGTGCCAGCAGCTTAAAGGGGGGAGTCTTTTGGTACTTC. Residues: CASSLKGGVFWYF.

This chain links TRBV3-1 with TRBJ1-6; possibly TRBD1 for D (6 bases). Trimming pared 5 bases from V and 7 bases from J, leaving 12 bases between. The CDR3 loop spans 14 amino acids. Germline CDR1 is LGHDT and CDR2 is YNNKEL (reference sequence). This CDR3 reads CASSNSRGNSPLHF. The CDR3 DNA reads as TGTGCCAGCAGCAATTCCAGGGGAAATTCACCCCTCCACTTT.

The V gene is TRBV2, the J gene TRBJ1-1; no firm D call. Trimming stripped 7 bases from V and 3 bases from J, with 12 bases between. The CDR3 runs to 13 residues. CDR1 is SNHLY, CDR2 FYNNEI, per germline. CDR3 DNA sequence: TGTGCCAGCACCTTGACCCGGGACACTGAAGCTTTCTTT. Protein sequence: CASTLTRDTEAFF.

This clonotype turned up a few times. The rearrangement links TRBV7-2 to TRBJ2-5, with 10 bases identical to TRBD2. The CDR3 covers 16 residues. Germline assignment: CDR1 SGHTA and CDR2 FQGNSA. J lost 5 bases, V lost 5 bases, and 11 bases had no gene match. CDR3 amino acids: CASSKVLAGRGETQYF. CDR3 bases: TGTGCCAGCAGCAAAGTACTAGCGGGAAGGGGGGAGACCCAGTACTTC. Based on the CDR3 plus reference TRBV7-2 and TRBJ2-5, the full variable domain is GAGVSQSPSNKVTEKGKDVELRCDPISGHTALYWYRQSLGQGLEFLIYFQGNSAPDKSGLPSDRFSAERTGGSVSTLTIQRTQQEDSAVYLCASSKVLAGRGETQYFGPGTRLLVL.

The rearrangement joins TRBV5-1 to TRBJ2-1; the D gene is possibly TRBD1 (6 bases). The germline V gene encodes CDR1 SGHRS and CDR2 YFSETQ. The CDR3 has 18 amino acids. The V gene lost 1 base and the J gene lost 5 bases, with 22 bases spanning the gap. The CDR3 DNA is TGCGCCAGCAGCTTGCGTCCCTTTCCGGGGCAGGGGAACAATGAGCAGTTCTTC. Amino acids: CASSLRPFPGQGNNEQFF.

This chain links TRBV20-1 with TRBJ1-5; D unresolved. Trimming shortened V by 3 bases and J by 0 bases, and 9 bases separated the two germline ends. The CDR3 contains 14 residues. Germline V gene lookup returns CDR1 DFQATT and CDR2 SNEGSKA (reference sequence). Written as DNA, the CDR3 is TGCAGTGCTAGCGGGAGGTATAGCAATCAGCCCCAGCATTTT. Protein: CSASGRYSNQPQHF.